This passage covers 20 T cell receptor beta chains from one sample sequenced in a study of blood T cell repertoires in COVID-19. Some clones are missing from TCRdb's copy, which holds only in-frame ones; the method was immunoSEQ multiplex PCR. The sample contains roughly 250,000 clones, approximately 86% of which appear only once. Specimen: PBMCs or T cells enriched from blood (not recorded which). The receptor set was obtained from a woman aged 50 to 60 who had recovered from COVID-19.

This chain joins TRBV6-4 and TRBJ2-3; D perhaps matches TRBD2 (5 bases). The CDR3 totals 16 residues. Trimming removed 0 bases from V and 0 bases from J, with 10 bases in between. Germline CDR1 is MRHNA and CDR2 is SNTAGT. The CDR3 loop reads CASSDSSGGSTDTQYF. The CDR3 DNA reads TGTGCCAGCAGTGACTCGAGCGGCGGAAGCACAGATACGCAGTATTTT.

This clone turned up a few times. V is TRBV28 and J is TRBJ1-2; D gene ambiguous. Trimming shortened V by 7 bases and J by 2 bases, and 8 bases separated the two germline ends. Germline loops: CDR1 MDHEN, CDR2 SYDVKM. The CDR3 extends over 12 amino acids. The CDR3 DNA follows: TGTGCCAGCACGGGAAAAAACTATGGCTACACCTTC. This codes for CASTGKNYGYTF.

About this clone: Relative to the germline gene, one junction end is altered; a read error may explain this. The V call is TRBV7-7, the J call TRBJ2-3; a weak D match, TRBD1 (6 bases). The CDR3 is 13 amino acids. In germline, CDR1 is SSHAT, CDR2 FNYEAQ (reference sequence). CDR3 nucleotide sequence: TGTGCTAGCAGCTCAGGGGGCACAGATACGCAGTATTTT. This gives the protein CASSSGGTDTQYF.

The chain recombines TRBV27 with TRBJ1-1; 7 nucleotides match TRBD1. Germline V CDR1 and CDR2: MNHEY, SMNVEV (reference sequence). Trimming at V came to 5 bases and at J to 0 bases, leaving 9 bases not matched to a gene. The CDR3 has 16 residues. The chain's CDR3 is CASSPDRVSMNTEAFF. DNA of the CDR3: TGTGCCAGCAGTCCAGACAGGGTCTCGATGAACACTGAAGCTTTCTTT.

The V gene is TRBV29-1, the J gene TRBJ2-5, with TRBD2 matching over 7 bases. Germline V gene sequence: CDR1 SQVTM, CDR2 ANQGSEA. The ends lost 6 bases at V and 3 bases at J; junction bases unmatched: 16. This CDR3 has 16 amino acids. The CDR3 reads CSVPGGGYGDEETQYF. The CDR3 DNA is TGCAGCGTACCGGGCGGGGGTTACGGGGACGAAGAGACCCAGTACTTC.

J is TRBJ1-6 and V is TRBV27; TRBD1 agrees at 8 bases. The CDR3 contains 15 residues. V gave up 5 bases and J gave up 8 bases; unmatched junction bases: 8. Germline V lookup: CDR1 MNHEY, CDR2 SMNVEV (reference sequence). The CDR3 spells CASSASRGRDSPLHF. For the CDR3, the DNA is TGTGCCAGCAGTGCGAGCAGGGGGCGGGATTCACCCCTCCACTTT.

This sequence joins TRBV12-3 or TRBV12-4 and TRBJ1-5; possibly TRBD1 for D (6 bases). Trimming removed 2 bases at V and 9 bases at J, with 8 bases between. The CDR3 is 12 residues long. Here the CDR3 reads CASSLQGSPQHF. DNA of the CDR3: TGTGCCAGCAGTTTACAGGGGTCGCCCCAGCATTTT.

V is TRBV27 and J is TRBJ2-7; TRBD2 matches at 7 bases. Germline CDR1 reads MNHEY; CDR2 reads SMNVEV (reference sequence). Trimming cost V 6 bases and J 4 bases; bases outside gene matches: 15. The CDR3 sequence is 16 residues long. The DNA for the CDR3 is TGTGCCAGCAGACACACCCTCGGGACTATCTTTTACGAGCAGTACTTC. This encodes CASRHTLGTIFYEQYF.

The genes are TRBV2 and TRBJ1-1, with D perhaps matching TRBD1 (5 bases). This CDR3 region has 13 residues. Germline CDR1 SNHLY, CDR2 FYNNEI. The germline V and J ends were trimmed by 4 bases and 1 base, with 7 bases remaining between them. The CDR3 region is CASSGQGNTEAFF. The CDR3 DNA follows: TGTGCCAGCAGTGGGCAGGGGAACACTGAAGCTTTCTTT.

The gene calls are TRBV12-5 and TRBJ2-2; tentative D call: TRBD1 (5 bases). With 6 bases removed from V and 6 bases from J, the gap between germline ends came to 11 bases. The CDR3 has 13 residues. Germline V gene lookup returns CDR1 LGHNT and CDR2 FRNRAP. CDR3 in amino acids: CASGPQAPGELFF. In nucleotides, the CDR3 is TGTGCTAGTGGCCCACAGGCCCCCGGGGAGCTGTTTTTT.

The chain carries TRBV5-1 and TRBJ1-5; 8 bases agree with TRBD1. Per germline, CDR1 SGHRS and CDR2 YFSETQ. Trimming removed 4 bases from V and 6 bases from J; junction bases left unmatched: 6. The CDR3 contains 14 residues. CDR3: CASSRTGPGQPQHF. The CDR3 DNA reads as TGCGCCAGCAGCAGGACAGGGCCAGGTCAGCCCCAGCATTTT.

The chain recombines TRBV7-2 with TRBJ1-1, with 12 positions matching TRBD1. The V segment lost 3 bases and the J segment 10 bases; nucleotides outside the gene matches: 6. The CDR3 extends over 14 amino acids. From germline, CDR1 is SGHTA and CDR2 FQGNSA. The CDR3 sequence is CASSFVGQGARAFF. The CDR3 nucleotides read TGTGCCAGCAGCTTCGTGGGACAGGGGGCGCGAGCTTTCTTT.

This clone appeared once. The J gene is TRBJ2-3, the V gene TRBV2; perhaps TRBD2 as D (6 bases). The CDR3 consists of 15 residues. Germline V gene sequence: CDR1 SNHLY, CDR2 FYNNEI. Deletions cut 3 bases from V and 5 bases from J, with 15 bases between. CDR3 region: CASSDSGWRGDTQYF. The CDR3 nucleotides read TGTGCCAGCAGTGACAGCGGGTGGCGTGGAGATACGCAGTATTTT.

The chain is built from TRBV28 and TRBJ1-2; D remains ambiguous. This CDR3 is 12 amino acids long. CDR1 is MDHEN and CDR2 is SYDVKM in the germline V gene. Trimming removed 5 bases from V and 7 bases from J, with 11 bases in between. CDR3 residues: CASSTLTAGYTF. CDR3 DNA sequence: TGTGCCAGCAGTACTCTGACTGCTGGCTACACCTTC.

CDR3 sequence: CASSRNLRVFYGYTF. DNA for the CDR3: TGTGCCAGCAGTCGTAACCTGAGGGTTTTTTATGGCTACACCTTC. V is TRBV5-6 and J is TRBJ1-2, with D unclear. Trimming pared 5 bases from V and 5 bases from J, leaving 19 bases between. The CDR3 sequence is 15 residues long. Germline loops: CDR1 SGHDT, CDR2 YYEEEE.

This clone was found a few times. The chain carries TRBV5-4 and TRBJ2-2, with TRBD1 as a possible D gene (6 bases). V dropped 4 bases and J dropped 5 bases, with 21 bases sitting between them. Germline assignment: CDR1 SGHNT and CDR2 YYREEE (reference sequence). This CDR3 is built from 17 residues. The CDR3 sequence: CASSPTGQSRRTGELFF. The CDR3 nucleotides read TGTGCCAGCAGCCCCACGGGACAAAGCCGACGAACCGGGGAGCTGTTTTTT.

This chain's CDR3 is CASSFRQGREQYF. Written as DNA, the CDR3 is TGTGCCAGCAGCTTTCGACAGGGGAGGGAGCAGTACTTC. J is TRBJ2-7 and V is TRBV7-6; 8 positions agree with TRBD1. This CDR3 contains 13 residues. Trimming cost V 3 bases and J 7 bases; bases outside gene matches: 5. CDR1 and CDR2 (germline): SGHVS, FNYEAQ.

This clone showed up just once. In DNA, the CDR3 is TGTGCCAGCAGCAAAGCGCATCTAGCGGGAGTAGCCGGGGAGCTGTTTTTT. Its translation: CASSKAHLAGVAGELFF. The chain joins TRBV21-1 to TRBJ2-2; the table calls TRBD2, which could not be checked here. TRBV21-1 is a pseudogene segment. The CDR3 is 17 residues long.

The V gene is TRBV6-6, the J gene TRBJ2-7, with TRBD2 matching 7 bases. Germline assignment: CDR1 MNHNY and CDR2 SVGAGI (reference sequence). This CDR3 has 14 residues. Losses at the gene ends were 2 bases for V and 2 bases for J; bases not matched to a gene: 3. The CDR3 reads CASSYASGTYEQYF. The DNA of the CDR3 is TGTGCCAGCAGTTACGCGAGCGGGACCTACGAGCAGTACTTC.

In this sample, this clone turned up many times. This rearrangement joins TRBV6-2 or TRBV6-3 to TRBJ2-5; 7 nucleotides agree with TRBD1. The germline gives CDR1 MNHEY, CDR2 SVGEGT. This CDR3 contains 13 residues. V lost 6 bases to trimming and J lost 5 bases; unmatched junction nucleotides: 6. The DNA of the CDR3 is TGTGCCAGCAGCGGACAGGAGAGGGAGACCCAGTACTTC. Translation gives CASSGQERETQYF.